These T cell receptor beta chains were read from a single sample in a study of T cells after yellow fever vaccination. TCRdb reprocessed the 5' RACE reads with MiXCR, giving one entry per CDR3 protein. The table lists about 160,000 distinct CDR3 sequences, approximately 10% of them singletons. The source material was CD8+ T cells sorted from PBMCs, sampled 45 days after the yellow fever booster vaccination. The origin of the receptors is a man between 18 and 29 years old who received the YFV17D yellow fever vaccine. Both conserved end residues are part of each CDR3. The order of the fields is D gene, clone size, J gene, V gene, CDR3 protein, CDR3 DNA. A D gene is named only where the DNA matches it firmly. Rows give clone size only sometimes, using once, few, many, or a class for an expanded clone.

D gene: -
clone size: -
J gene: TRBJ1-2
V gene: TRBV6-5
CDR3 protein: CASSYQGTGAGYTF
CDR3 DNA: TGTGCCAGCAGTTACCAGGGGACGGGAGCTGGCTACACCTTC

D gene: -
clone size: -
J gene: TRBJ1-1
V gene: TRBV5-6
CDR3 protein: CASSLYGGTEAFF
CDR3 DNA: TGTGCCAGCAGCTTGTACGGAGGCACTGAAGCTTTCTTT

D gene: -
clone size: -
J gene: TRBJ2-7
V gene: TRBV18
CDR3 protein: CASSAAPEYYEQYF
CDR3 DNA: TGTGCCAGCTCAGCGGCCCCGGAGTACTACGAGCAGTACTTC

D gene: -
clone size: few
J gene: TRBJ2-3
V gene: TRBV11-2
CDR3 protein: CASSLGSPTDTQYF
CDR3 DNA: TGTGCCAGCAGCTTAGGCTCCCCCACAGATACGCAGTATTTT

D gene: -
clone size: -
J gene: TRBJ2-5
V gene: TRBV7-9
CDR3 protein: CASSLVKETQYF
CDR3 DNA: TGTGCCAGCAGCTTAGTAAAAGAGACCCAGTACTTC

D gene: TRBD1
clone size: -
J gene: TRBJ2-5
V gene: TRBV7-8
CDR3 protein: CASSLAQTGGRTQYF
CDR3 DNA: TGTGCCAGCAGCTTAGCGCAAACAGGGGGAAGGACCCAGTACTTC

D gene: -
clone size: few
J gene: TRBJ2-2
V gene: TRBV27
CDR3 protein: CASNQGDQGRGTGELFF
CDR3 DNA: TGTGCCAGCAACCAAGGAGACCAGGGCCGGGGGACCGGGGAGCTGTTTTTT

D gene: TRBD2
clone size: few
J gene: TRBJ2-1
V gene: TRBV5-1
CDR3 protein: CASSPRRGGEEQFF
CDR3 DNA: TGCGCCAGCAGTCCCCGGCGGGGGGGAGAGGAGCAGTTCTTC

D gene: -
clone size: few
J gene: TRBJ1-5
V gene: TRBV4-3
CDR3 protein: CASSQRAAGLPQHF
CDR3 DNA: TGCGCCAGCAGCCAAAGGGCAGCAGGGTTGCCCCAGCATTTT

D gene: TRBD1
clone size: few
J gene: TRBJ2-2
V gene: TRBV10-3
CDR3 protein: CAISESLRDRGVNTGELFF
CDR3 DNA: TGTGCCATCAGTGAGTCCCTTCGGGACAGGGGCGTGAACACCGGGGAGCTGTTTTTT

D gene: -
clone size: many
J gene: TRBJ1-2
V gene: TRBV4-3
CDR3 protein: CASSPPASGYGYTF
CDR3 DNA: TGCGCCAGCAGCCCCCCGGCAAGCGGCTATGGCTACACCTTC

D gene: -
clone size: few
J gene: TRBJ2-7
V gene: TRBV7-3
CDR3 protein: CASSLSADSYEQYF
CDR3 DNA: TGTGCCAGCAGCTTGTCGGCGGACTCCTACGAGCAGTACTTC

D gene: TRBD2
clone size: -
J gene: TRBJ2-3
V gene: TRBV20-1
CDR3 protein: CSARDPPSGETQYF
CDR3 DNA: TGCAGTGCTAGAGATCCCCCTAGCGGGGAGACGCAGTATTTT

D gene: -
clone size: -
J gene: TRBJ2-2
V gene: TRBV5-1
CDR3 protein: CASSYRLDDFTGELFF
CDR3 DNA: TGCGCCAGCAGTTACCGACTAGACGATTTCACCGGGGAGCTGTTTTTT

D gene: -
clone size: -
J gene: TRBJ1-2
V gene: TRBV27
CDR3 protein: CASSLSSGYYGYTF
CDR3 DNA: TGTGCCAGCAGTTTATCGTCGGGCTACTATGGCTACACCTTC

D gene: TRBD1
clone size: many
J gene: TRBJ2-3
V gene: TRBV5-5
CDR3 protein: CASRNRGILTDTQYF
CDR3 DNA: TGTGCCAGCAGAAACAGGGGGATACTCACAGATACGCAGTATTTT

D gene: -
clone size: few
J gene: TRBJ1-1
V gene: TRBV7-9
CDR3 protein: CASSRTGEAFF
CDR3 DNA: TGTGCCAGCAGCAGAACAGGTGAAGCTTTCTTT

D gene: TRBD1
clone size: -
J gene: TRBJ2-1
V gene: TRBV12-3/TRBV12-4
CDR3 protein: CASSQPPRDRGNNEQFF
CDR3 DNA: TGTGCCAGCAGTCAACCACCCCGGGACAGGGGGAACAATGAGCAGTTCTTC

D gene: TRBD1
clone size: -
J gene: TRBJ2-5
V gene: TRBV7-9
CDR3 protein: CASSSWRTGSLETQYF
CDR3 DNA: TGTGCCAGCAGCTCTTGGAGGACAGGGTCATTGGAGACCCAGTACTTC

D gene: -
clone size: -
J gene: TRBJ1-2
V gene: TRBV20-1
CDR3 protein: CSARDTGVYGYTF
CDR3 DNA: TGCAGTGCTAGAGATACGGGGGTCTATGGCTACACCTTC

D gene: -
clone size: once
J gene: TRBJ2-5
V gene: TRBV24-1
CDR3 protein: CATSHGEETQYF
CDR3 DNA: TGTGCCACCAGCCACGGTGAAGAGACCCAGTACTTC

D gene: -
clone size: -
J gene: TRBJ2-4
V gene: TRBV7-9
CDR3 protein: CASSLARGDLAKNIQYF
CDR3 DNA: TGTGCCAGCAGCTTAGCGCGGGGAGACTTAGCCAAAAACATTCAGTACTTC

D gene: -
clone size: -
J gene: TRBJ1-1
V gene: TRBV12-3/TRBV12-4
CDR3 protein: CASSSATDNTEAFF
CDR3 DNA: TGTGCCAGCAGCTCCGCTACAGATAACACTGAAGCTTTCTTT

D gene: -
clone size: few
J gene: TRBJ2-2
V gene: TRBV6-5
CDR3 protein: CASKVGLDPGELFF
CDR3 DNA: TGTGCCAGCAAAGTCGGTCTCGACCCCGGGGAGCTGTTTTTT

D gene: -
clone size: few
J gene: TRBJ2-7
V gene: TRBV11-2
CDR3 protein: CASSLIVGGGEQYF
CDR3 DNA: TGTGCCAGCAGCTTAATTGTGGGGGGAGGCGAGCAGTACTTC

D gene: -
clone size: few
J gene: TRBJ2-1
V gene: TRBV9
CDR3 protein: CASSDPEAHEQFF
CDR3 DNA: TGTGCCAGCAGCGATCCCGAGGCTCATGAGCAGTTCTTC

D gene: TRBD2
clone size: -
J gene: TRBJ2-5
V gene: TRBV5-1
CDR3 protein: CASSPRERGSRETQYF
CDR3 DNA: TGCGCCAGCAGCCCGAGGGAGCGGGGGAGCAGAGAGACCCAGTACTTC

D gene: -
clone size: few
J gene: TRBJ1-4
V gene: TRBV4-1
CDR3 protein: CASSQTTPPEKLFF
CDR3 DNA: TGCGCCAGCAGCCAAACCACACCTCCTGAAAAACTGTTTTTT

D gene: -
clone size: -
J gene: TRBJ2-7
V gene: TRBV6-1
CDR3 protein: CASSQEDSLYPYEQYF
CDR3 DNA: TGTGCCAGCAGTCAAGAGGACAGCCTGTATCCCTACGAGCAGTACTTC

D gene: -
clone size: -
J gene: TRBJ2-7
V gene: TRBV4-3
CDR3 protein: CASSQDFGQNYEQYF
CDR3 DNA: TGCGCCAGCAGCCAAGATTTCGGACAGAACTACGAGCAGTACTTC

D gene: -
clone size: few
J gene: TRBJ2-2
V gene: TRBV5-5
CDR3 protein: CASSLGGWTGELFF
CDR3 DNA: TGTGCCAGCAGCTTGGGAGGATGGACCGGGGAGCTGTTTTTT

D gene: -
clone size: few
J gene: TRBJ2-5
V gene: TRBV27
CDR3 protein: CASSLGMSSIRETQYF
CDR3 DNA: TGTGCCAGCAGTTTAGGGATGTCCTCCATCCGAGAGACCCAGTACTTC

D gene: -
clone size: -
J gene: TRBJ2-1
V gene: TRBV7-3
CDR3 protein: CASSPIARAYEQFF
CDR3 DNA: TGTGCCAGCAGCCCCATCGCCAGGGCCTATGAGCAGTTCTTC

D gene: TRBD2
clone size: -
J gene: TRBJ2-5
V gene: TRBV6-5
CDR3 protein: CASSYWTSGGAVETQYF
CDR3 DNA: TGTGCCAGCAGTTATTGGACTAGCGGGGGGGCCGTAGAGACCCAGTACTTC

D gene: -
clone size: few
J gene: TRBJ2-3
V gene: TRBV11-2
CDR3 protein: CASRPGASDTQYF
CDR3 DNA: TGTGCCAGCAGACCGGGGGCCTCAGATACGCAGTATTTT

D gene: -
clone size: few
J gene: TRBJ2-3
V gene: TRBV9
CDR3 protein: CASSPEGGRSTDTQYF
CDR3 DNA: TGTGCCAGCAGCCCAGAGGGGGGGCGTAGCACAGATACGCAGTATTTT

D gene: -
clone size: few
J gene: TRBJ2-3
V gene: TRBV7-3
CDR3 protein: CASSEDPISPADTQYF
CDR3 DNA: TGTGCCAGCAGCGAGGACCCTATATCCCCCGCAGATACGCAGTATTTT

D gene: -
clone size: -
J gene: TRBJ1-1
V gene: TRBV30
CDR3 protein: CAWRGWGVEAFF
CDR3 DNA: TGTGCCTGGAGGGGCTGGGGAGTTGAAGCTTTCTTT

D gene: TRBD1
clone size: many
J gene: TRBJ2-5
V gene: TRBV29-1
CDR3 protein: CSVGTGGETQYF
CDR3 DNA: TGCAGCGTTGGGACAGGGGGCGAGACCCAGTACTTC

D gene: -
clone size: -
J gene: TRBJ1-5
V gene: TRBV12-3/TRBV12-4
CDR3 protein: CASSLGWRLPQHF
CDR3 DNA: TGTGCCAGCAGTTTAGGGTGGAGGCTGCCCCAGCATTTT

D gene: -
clone size: once
J gene: TRBJ1-2
V gene: TRBV6-2/TRBV6-3
CDR3 protein: CASSYGGAWSYTF
CDR3 DNA: TGTGCCAGCAGTTACGGAGGGGCATGGAGCTACACCTTC

D gene: -
clone size: few
J gene: TRBJ1-1
V gene: TRBV27
CDR3 protein: CASSRWGTEAFF
CDR3 DNA: TGTGCCAGCAGTAGGTGGGGCACTGAAGCTTTCTTT

D gene: -
clone size: -
J gene: TRBJ2-3
V gene: TRBV9
CDR3 protein: CASSVRQTTDTQYF
CDR3 DNA: TGTGCCAGCAGCGTCAGGCAGACCACAGATACGCAGTATTTT

D gene: -
clone size: -
J gene: TRBJ2-1
V gene: TRBV7-8
CDR3 protein: CASSQDASSYNEQFF
CDR3 DNA: TGTGCCAGCAGCCAGGACGCAAGCTCCTACAATGAGCAGTTCTTC

D gene: TRBD1
clone size: -
J gene: TRBJ1-2
V gene: TRBV7-6
CDR3 protein: CASSSTDRPDGYGYTF
CDR3 DNA: TGTGCCAGCAGCTCCACGGACAGGCCGGATGGCTATGGCTACACCTTC

D gene: TRBD1
clone size: few
J gene: TRBJ2-2
V gene: TRBV12-5
CDR3 protein: CASGLVGTGPTGELFF
CDR3 DNA: TGTGCTAGTGGTTTGGTTGGGACAGGGCCCACCGGGGAGCTGTTTTTT

D gene: -
clone size: -
J gene: TRBJ1-5
V gene: TRBV7-6
CDR3 protein: CASSPYLGRGFQPQHF
CDR3 DNA: TGTGCCAGCAGCCCATATCTAGGTAGGGGGTTTCAGCCCCAGCATTTT

D gene: -
clone size: few
J gene: TRBJ2-4
V gene: TRBV12-3/TRBV12-4
CDR3 protein: CASSEQGSAKNIQYF
CDR3 DNA: TGTGCCAGCAGTGAACAGGGATCGGCCAAAAACATTCAGTACTTC

D gene: -
clone size: many
J gene: TRBJ2-7
V gene: TRBV11-2
CDR3 protein: CASSRFQTQSYEQYF
CDR3 DNA: TGTGCCAGCAGCAGGTTCCAGACACAGTCCTACGAGCAGTACTTC

D gene: -
clone size: few
J gene: TRBJ1-5
V gene: TRBV27
CDR3 protein: CASSLARDNPQHF
CDR3 DNA: TGTGCCAGCAGTTTAGCCCGGGACAATCCCCAGCATTTT

D gene: -
clone size: few
J gene: TRBJ2-7
V gene: TRBV5-1
CDR3 protein: CASSFRRDHSYEQYF
CDR3 DNA: TGCGCCAGCAGCTTTCGGCGGGACCACTCCTACGAGCAGTACTTC

D gene: -
clone size: few
J gene: TRBJ1-4
V gene: TRBV28
CDR3 protein: CASRHAGGNEKLFF
CDR3 DNA: TGTGCCAGCAGACACGCCGGAGGGAATGAAAAACTGTTTTTT

D gene: -
clone size: -
J gene: TRBJ2-2
V gene: TRBV10-3
CDR3 protein: CAISSGGSHTGELFF
CDR3 DNA: TGTGCCATCAGTAGTGGGGGTTCTCACACCGGGGAGCTGTTTTTT

D gene: TRBD1
clone size: -
J gene: TRBJ2-3
V gene: TRBV7-2
CDR3 protein: CASSRPGQAWDF
CDR3 DNA: TGTGCCAGCAGCCGTCCGGGACAGGCGTGGGATTTT

D gene: -
clone size: many
J gene: TRBJ2-1
V gene: TRBV12-3/TRBV12-4
CDR3 protein: CASTTPGWGNEQFF
CDR3 DNA: TGTGCCAGCACCACCCCTGGTTGGGGAAATGAGCAGTTCTTC

D gene: -
clone size: many
J gene: TRBJ2-7
V gene: TRBV6-2/TRBV6-3
CDR3 protein: CASSGESGSYEQYF
CDR3 DNA: TGTGCCAGCAGTGGCGAAAGCGGATCTTACGAGCAGTACTTC

D gene: TRBD2
clone size: -
J gene: TRBJ2-3
V gene: TRBV12-3/TRBV12-4
CDR3 protein: CASSFVAGGPVADTQYF
CDR3 DNA: TGTGCCAGCAGTTTCGTAGCGGGGGGGCCGGTGGCAGATACGCAGTATTTT

D gene: -
clone size: many
J gene: TRBJ1-1
V gene: TRBV27
CDR3 protein: CASSPGGTEAFF
CDR3 DNA: TGTGCCAGCAGCCCCGGGGGTACTGAAGCTTTCTTT

D gene: -
clone size: many
J gene: TRBJ1-1
V gene: TRBV5-1
CDR3 protein: CASSSRGNTEAFF
CDR3 DNA: TGCGCCAGCAGCTCTAGGGGGAACACTGAAGCTTTCTTT